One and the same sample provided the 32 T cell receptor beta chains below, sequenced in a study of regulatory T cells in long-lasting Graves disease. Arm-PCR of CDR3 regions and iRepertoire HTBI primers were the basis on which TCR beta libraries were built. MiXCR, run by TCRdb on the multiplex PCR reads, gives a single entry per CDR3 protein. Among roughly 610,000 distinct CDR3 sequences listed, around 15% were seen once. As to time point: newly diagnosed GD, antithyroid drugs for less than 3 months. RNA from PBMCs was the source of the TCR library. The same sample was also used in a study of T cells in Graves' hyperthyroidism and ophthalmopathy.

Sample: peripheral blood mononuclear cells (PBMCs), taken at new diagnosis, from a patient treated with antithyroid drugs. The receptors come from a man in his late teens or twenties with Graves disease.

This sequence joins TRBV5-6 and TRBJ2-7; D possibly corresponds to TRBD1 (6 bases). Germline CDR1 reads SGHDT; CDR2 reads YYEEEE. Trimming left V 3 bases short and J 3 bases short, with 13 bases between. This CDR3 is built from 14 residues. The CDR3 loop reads CASSWATGHYEQYF. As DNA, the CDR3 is TGTGCCAGCAGCTGGGCGACAGGCCACTACGAGCAGTACTTC.

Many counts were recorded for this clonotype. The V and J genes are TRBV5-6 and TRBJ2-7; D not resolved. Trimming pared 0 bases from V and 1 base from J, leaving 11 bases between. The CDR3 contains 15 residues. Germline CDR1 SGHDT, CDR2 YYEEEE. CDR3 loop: CASSLARRPSYEQYF. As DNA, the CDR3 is TGTGCCAGCAGCTTGGCCCGGCGGCCTTCCTACGAGCAGTACTTC.

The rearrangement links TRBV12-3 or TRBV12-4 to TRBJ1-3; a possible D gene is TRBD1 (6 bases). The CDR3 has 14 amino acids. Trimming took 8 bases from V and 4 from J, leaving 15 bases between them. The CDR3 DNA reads TGTGCCAGCGGATTAGGACAGATCGGAAACACCATATATTTT. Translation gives CASGLGQIGNTIYF.

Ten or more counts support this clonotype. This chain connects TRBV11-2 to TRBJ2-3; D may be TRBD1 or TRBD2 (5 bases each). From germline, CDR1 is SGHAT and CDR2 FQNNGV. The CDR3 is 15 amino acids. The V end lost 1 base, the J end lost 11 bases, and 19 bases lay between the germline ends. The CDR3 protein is CASSLVGSPGAMQYF. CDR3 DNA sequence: TGTGCCAGCAGCTTAGTCGGCTCACCCGGGGCGATGCAGTATTTT.

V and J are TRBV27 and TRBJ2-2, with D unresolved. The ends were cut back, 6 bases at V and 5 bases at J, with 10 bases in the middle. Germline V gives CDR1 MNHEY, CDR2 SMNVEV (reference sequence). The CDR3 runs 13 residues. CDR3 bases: TGTGCCAGCAGATCACCGGTGACCGGGGAGCTGTTTTTT. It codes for CASRSPVTGELFF.

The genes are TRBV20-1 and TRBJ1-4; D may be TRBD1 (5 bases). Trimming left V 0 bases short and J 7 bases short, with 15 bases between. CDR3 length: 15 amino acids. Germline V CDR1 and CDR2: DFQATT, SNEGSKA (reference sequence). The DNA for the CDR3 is TGCAGTGCTAGAGATTGGGGGACCCCTTTTGAAAAACTGTTTTTT. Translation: CSARDWGTPFEKLFF.

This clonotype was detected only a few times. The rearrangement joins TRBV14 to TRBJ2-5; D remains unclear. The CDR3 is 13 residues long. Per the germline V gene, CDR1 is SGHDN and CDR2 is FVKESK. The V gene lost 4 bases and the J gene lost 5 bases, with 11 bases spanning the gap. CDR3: CASSPTPLETQYF. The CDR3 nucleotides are TGTGCCAGCAGCCCTACCCCTTTGGAGACCCAGTACTTC.

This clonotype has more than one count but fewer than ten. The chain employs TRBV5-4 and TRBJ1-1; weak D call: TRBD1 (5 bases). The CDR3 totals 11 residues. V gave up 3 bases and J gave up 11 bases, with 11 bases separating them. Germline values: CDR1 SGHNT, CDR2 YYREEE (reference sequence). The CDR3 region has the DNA TGTGCCAGCAGCTCCATCGGGGGGGCTTTCTTT. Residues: CASSSIGGAFF. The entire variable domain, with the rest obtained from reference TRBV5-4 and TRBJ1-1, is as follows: ETGVTQSPTHLIKTRGQQVTLRCSSQSGHNTVSWYQQALGQGPQFIFQYYREEENGRGNFPPRFSGLQFPNYSSELNVNALELDDSALYLCASSSIGGAFFGQGTRLTVV.

CDR3: CSAREEPRRKNIQYF. DNA for the CDR3: TGCAGTGCTAGGGAGGAACCACGGCGCAAAAACATTCAGTACTTC. The J gene is TRBJ2-4, the V gene TRBV20-1, with D perhaps matching TRBD2 (5 bases). CDR3 size: 15 residues. V was shortened by 3 bases and J by 3 bases, with 15 bases between the two germline ends. Germline V gene lookup returns CDR1 DFQATT and CDR2 SNEGSKA (reference sequence).

The CDR3 region is CASSRVLAGVAGELFF. The CDR3 DNA sequence: TGTGCCAGCAGCCGCGTACTAGCGGGAGTCGCCGGGGAGCTGTTTTTT. The gene calls are TRBV11-3 and TRBJ2-2; 11 bases map to TRBD2. This CDR3 has 16 amino acids. Germline V gene sequence: CDR1 SGHNT, CDR2 YENEEA. J gave up 6 bases and V 5 bases, and 8 bases lay outside the gene matches.

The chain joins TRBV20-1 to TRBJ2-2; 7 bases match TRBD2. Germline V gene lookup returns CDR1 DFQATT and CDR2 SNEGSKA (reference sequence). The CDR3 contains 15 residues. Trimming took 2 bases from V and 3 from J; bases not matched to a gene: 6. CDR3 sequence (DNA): TGCAGTGCTAGACGGGGTGGGAGGGACACCGGGGAGCTGTTTTTT. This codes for CSARRGGRDTGELFF.

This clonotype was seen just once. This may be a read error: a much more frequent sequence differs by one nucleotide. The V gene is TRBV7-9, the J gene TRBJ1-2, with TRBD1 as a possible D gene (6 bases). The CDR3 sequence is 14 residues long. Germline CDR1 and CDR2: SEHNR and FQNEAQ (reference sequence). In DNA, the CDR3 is TGTGCCAGCTACCCGGGGGCTCCTAACTGTGGCTACACCTTC. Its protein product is CASYPGAPNCGYTF.

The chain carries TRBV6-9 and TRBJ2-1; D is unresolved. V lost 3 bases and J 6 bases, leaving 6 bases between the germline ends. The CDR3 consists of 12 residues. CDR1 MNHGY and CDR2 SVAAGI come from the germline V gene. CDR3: CASSYAFNEQFF. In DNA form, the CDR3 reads TGTGCCAGCAGTTACGCTTTCAATGAGCAGTTCTTC.

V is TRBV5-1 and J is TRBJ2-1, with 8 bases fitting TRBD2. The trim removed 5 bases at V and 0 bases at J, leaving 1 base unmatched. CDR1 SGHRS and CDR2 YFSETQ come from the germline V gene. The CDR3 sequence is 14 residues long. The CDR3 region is CASRSGGSYNEQFF. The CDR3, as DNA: TGCGCCAGCAGGAGCGGGGGCTCCTACAATGAGCAGTTCTTC. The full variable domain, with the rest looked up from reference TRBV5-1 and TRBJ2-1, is KAGVTQTPRYLIKTRGQQVTLSCSPISGHRSVSWYQQTPGQGLQFLFEYFSETQRNKGNFPGRFSGRQFSNSRSEMNVSTLELGDSALYLCASRSGGSYNEQFFGPGTRLTVL.

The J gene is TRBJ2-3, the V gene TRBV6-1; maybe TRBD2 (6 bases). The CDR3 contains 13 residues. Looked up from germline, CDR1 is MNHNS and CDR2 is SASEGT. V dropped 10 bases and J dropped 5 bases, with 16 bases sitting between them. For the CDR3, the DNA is TGTGCCACCACCGGGACTGGGAGAGATACGCAGTATTTT. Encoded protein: CATTGTGRDTQYF.

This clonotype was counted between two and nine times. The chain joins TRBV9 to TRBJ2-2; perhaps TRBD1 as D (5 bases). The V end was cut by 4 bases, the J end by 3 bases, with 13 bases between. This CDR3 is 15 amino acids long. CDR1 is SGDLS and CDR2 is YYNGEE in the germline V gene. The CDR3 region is CASSPDRTDTGELFF. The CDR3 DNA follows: TGTGCCAGCAGCCCAGACAGAACGGACACCGGGGAGCTGTTTTTT.

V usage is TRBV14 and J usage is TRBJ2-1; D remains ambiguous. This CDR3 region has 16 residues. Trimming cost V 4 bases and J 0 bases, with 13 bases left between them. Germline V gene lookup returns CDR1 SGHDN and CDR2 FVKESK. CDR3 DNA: TGTGCCAGCAGCCTCCAATTGTGGAGCTCCTACAATGAGCAGTTCTTC. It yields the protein CASSLQLWSSYNEQFF.

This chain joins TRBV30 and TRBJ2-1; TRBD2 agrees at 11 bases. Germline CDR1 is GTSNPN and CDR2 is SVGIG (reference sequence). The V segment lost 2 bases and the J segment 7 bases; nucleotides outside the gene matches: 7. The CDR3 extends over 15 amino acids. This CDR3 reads CAWSYGLAGQNEQFF. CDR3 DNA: TGTGCCTGGAGTTACGGACTAGCGGGCCAAAATGAGCAGTTCTTC.

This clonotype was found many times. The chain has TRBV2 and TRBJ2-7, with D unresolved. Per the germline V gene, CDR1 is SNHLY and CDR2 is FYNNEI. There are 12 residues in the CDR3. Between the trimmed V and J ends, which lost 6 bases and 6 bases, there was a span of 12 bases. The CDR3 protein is CASSRISGEQYF. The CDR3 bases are TGTGCCAGCAGCCGGATTTCTGGCGAGCAGTACTTC.

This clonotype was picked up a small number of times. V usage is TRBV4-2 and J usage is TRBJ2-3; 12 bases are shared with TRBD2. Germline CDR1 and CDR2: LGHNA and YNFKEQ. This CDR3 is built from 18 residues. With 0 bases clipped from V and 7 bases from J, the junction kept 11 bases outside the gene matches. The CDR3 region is CASSQELAGGVLLYTQYF. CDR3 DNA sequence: TGTGCCAGCAGCCAAGAGCTAGCGGGAGGGGTCCTCCTTTATACGCAGTATTTT.

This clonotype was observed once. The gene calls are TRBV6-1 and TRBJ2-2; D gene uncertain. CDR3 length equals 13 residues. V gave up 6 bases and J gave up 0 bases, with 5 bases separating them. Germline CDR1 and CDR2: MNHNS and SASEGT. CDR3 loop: CASRAPNTGELFF. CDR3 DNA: TGTGCCAGCAGGGCTCCGAACACCGGGGAGCTGTTTTTT.

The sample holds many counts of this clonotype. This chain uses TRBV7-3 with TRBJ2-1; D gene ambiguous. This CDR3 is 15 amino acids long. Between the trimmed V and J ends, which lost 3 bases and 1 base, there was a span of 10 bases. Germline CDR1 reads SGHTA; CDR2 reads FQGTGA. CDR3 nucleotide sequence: TGTGCCAGCAGCTTTTCCGGCGGTTCCTACAATGAGCAGTTCTTC. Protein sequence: CASSFSGGSYNEQFF.

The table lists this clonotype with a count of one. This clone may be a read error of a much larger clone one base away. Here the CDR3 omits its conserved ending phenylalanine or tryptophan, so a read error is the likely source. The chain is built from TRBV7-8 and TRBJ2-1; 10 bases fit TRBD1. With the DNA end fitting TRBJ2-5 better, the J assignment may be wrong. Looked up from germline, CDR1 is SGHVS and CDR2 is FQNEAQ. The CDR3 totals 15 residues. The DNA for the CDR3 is TGTGCCAGCACCTCCCGGAGGACAGGGGGAGAGACCCAGTACCTC. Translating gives CASTSRRTGGETQYL.

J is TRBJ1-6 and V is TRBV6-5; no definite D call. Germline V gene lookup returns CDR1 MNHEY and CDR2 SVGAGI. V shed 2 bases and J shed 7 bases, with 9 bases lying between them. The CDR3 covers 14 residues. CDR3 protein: CASSYRGDNSPLHF. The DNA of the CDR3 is TGTGCCAGCAGTTACCGGGGTGACAATTCACCCCTCCACTTT.

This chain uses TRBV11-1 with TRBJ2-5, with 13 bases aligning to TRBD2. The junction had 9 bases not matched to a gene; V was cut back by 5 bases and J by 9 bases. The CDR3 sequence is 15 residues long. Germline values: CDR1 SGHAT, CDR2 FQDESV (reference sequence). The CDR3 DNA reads TGTGCCAGCAGCCTAACTAGCGGGGGGGCCGGGGCCCAGTACTTC. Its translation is CASSLTSGGAGAQYF.

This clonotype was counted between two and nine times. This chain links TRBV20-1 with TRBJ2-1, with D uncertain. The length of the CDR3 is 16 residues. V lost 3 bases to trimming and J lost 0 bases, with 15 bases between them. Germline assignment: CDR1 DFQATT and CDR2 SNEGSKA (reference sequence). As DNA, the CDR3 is TGCAGTGCTAGGAAGGGCTCTCTGAGCTCCTACAATGAGCAGTTCTTC. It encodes CSARKGSLSSYNEQFF.

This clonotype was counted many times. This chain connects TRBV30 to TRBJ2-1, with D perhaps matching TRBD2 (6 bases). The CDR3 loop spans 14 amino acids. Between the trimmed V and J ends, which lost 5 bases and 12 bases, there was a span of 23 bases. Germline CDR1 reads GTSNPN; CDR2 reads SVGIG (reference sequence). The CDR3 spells CAWVGAEGIGGQFF. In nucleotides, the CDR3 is TGTGCCTGGGTGGGAGCCGAGGGCATCGGGGGGCAGTTCTTC.

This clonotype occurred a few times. The CDR3 DNA sequence: TGTGCCATCAGTGAGTCGTCCGGGGAGCTGTTTTTT. It yields the protein CAISESSGELFF. The chain employs TRBV10-3 and TRBJ2-2; D remains ambiguous. Trimming shortened V by 0 bases and J by 6 bases, and 2 bases separated the two germline ends. Germline V gene sequence: CDR1 ENHRY, CDR2 SYGVKD. The CDR3 runs 12 residues.

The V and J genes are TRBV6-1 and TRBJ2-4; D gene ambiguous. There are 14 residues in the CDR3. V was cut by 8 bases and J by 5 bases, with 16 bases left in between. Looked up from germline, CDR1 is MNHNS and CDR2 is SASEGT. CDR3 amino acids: CASSGRPAENIQYF. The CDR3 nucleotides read TGTGCCAGCTCAGGACGGCCTGCCGAAAACATTCAGTACTTC.

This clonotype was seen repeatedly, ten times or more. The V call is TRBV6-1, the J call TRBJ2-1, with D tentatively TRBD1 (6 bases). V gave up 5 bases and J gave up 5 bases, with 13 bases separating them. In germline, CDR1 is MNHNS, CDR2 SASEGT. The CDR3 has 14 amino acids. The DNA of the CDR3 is TGTGCCAGCAGTCGACAGGTCGGGGACAATGAGCAGTTCTTC. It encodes CASSRQVGDNEQFF.

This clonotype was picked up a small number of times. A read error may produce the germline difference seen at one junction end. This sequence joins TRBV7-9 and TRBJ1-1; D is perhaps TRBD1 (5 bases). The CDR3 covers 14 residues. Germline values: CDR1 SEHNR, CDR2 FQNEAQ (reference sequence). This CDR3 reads CASNLASGMAEAFF. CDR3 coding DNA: TGTGCCAGCAACTTAGCTTCAGGGATGGCTGAAGCTTTCTTT.

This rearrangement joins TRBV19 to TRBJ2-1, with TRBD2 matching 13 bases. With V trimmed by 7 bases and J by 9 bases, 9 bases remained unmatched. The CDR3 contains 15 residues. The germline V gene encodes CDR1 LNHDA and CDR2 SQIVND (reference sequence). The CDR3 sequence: CASIWTSGSGGEQFF. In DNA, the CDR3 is TGTGCCAGTATCTGGACTAGCGGGAGTGGAGGTGAGCAGTTCTTC.